This is a list of T cell receptor beta chains from one sample in a study of cytomegalovirus exposure and HLA in healthy donors. Measured with immunoSEQ multiplex PCR; TCRdb has only the in-frame clones, and not every one. The profile shows more than 90,000 clones, 78% of them singletons. The sample was PBMCs. The origin of the receptors is a woman aged 40-49 years in good health and CMV-seropositive. Both conserved end residues are part of each CDR3. Fields, in order: CDR3 protein, CDR3 DNA, clone size, J gene, D gene, V gene. The D gene is left open where the match is weak. Clone size is stated in some rows and not others, as once, few, many or a class when expanded.

CASSLVRGTDYEQYF | TGCGCCAGCAGCTTGGTACGAGGGACAGATTACGAGCAGTACTTC | - | TRBJ2-7 | TRBD1 | TRBV5-1
CASSSVVAGGNTIYF | TGTGCCAGCAGTTCGGTCGTTGCCGGGGGAAACACCATATATTTT | few | TRBJ1-3 | - | TRBV6-6
CASSLGGSSYEQYF | TGTGCCAGCAGCTTAGGCGGGAGCTCCTACGAGCAGTACTTC | - | TRBJ2-7 | TRBD2 | TRBV11-3
CASSYGLAGKETQYF | TGTGCCAGCAGTTATGGCCTAGCGGGGAAAGAGACCCAGTACTTC | - | TRBJ2-5 | TRBD2 | TRBV28
CASSAETSGAPGELFF | TGTGCCAGCAGCGCAGAGACTAGCGGGGCCCCCGGGGAGCTGTTTTTT | once | TRBJ2-2 | TRBD2 | TRBV9
CASSQRDSPYNEQFF | TGTGCCAGCAGCCAACGGGACTCACCCTACAATGAGCAGTTCTTC | once | TRBJ2-1 | - | TRBV7-9
CASQLAALSTDTQYF | TGCGCCAGCCAACTAGCGGCCCTAAGCACAGATACGCAGTATTTT | - | TRBJ2-3 | TRBD2 | TRBV4-1
CASCLVGSREQYF | TGTGCCAGCTGTCTTGTAGGGAGTCGCGAGCAGTACTTC | - | TRBJ2-7 | - | TRBV28
CASSRREEYNEQFF | TGTGCCAGCTCCCGAAGAGAAGAGTACAATGAGCAGTTCTTC | - | TRBJ2-1 | - | TRBV18
CASSNTGYSNQPQHF | TGTGCCAGCAGCAACACAGGTTATAGCAATCAGCCCCAGCATTTT | - | TRBJ1-5 | - | TRBV7-9
CASSLGATGELFF | TGTGCCAGCAGCTTAGGCGCCACCGGGGAGCTGTTTTTT | once | TRBJ2-2 | - | TRBV7-9
CASSPQGRNTGELFF | TGTGCCAGCTCACCGCAGGGGCGGAACACTGGGGAGCTGTTTTTT | - | TRBJ2-2 | - | TRBV18
CASSQILAGGSETQYF | TGCGCCAGCAGCCAAATACTAGCGGGAGGATCCGAGACCCAGTACTTC | - | TRBJ2-5 | TRBD2 | TRBV4-1
CSVSGDSSSYEQYF | TGCAGCGTTTCCGGGGACAGTTCCTCCTACGAGCAGTACTTC | - | TRBJ2-7 | TRBD1 | TRBV29-1
CASSLGESHYNEQFF | TGTGCCAGCAGTTTGGGAGAGTCCCATTACAATGAGCAGTTCTTC | - | TRBJ2-1 | - | TRBV27
CASTGTGVLLGEAFF | TGTGCCTCCACCGGGACAGGGGTTCTTTTGGGTGAAGCTTTCTTT | - | TRBJ1-1 | TRBD1 | TRBV30
CASSQVTSDLETQYF | TGCGCCAGCAGCCAAGTGACTAGCGATCTTGAGACCCAGTACTTC | few | TRBJ2-5 | TRBD2 | TRBV4-1
CAWSVTRASGSSGKNIQYF | TGTGCCTGGAGTGTAACTAGGGCTAGCGGGAGTTCGGGCAAAAACATTCAGTACTTC | once | TRBJ2-4 | TRBD2 | TRBV30
CAWSVQRTSGNTGELFF | TGTGCCTGGAGTGTACAAAGGACTAGCGGGAACACCGGGGAGCTGTTTTTT | - | TRBJ2-2 | TRBD2 | TRBV30
CASSATPAPSGRADNEQFF | TGCGCCAGCAGTGCTACCCCTGCCCCTAGCGGGAGGGCAGACAATGAGCAGTTCTTC | - | TRBJ2-1 | TRBD2 | TRBV10-2
CASGTSGRGAGELFF | TGTGCTAGTGGAACTAGCGGGAGAGGGGCCGGGGAGCTGTTTTTT | - | TRBJ2-2 | TRBD2 | TRBV12-5
CASSESSGTGATGELFF | TGTGCCAGCAGTGAATCATCCGGGACAGGGGCAACCGGGGAGCTGTTTTTT | - | TRBJ2-2 | TRBD1 | TRBV2
CASSSDGGRRGYTF | TGTGCCAGCTCGTCGGACGGGGGGAGGCGTGGCTACACCTTC | few | TRBJ1-2 | - | TRBV18
CASSDLDRGGKPQHF | TGTGCCAGCAGTGATTTGGACAGGGGAGGGAAGCCCCAGCATTTT | - | TRBJ1-5 | TRBD1 | TRBV2
CASSSGTSGLTDTQYF | TGTGCCAGCAGTTCCGGGACTAGCGGACTCACAGATACGCAGTATTTT | - | TRBJ2-3 | TRBD2 | TRBV5-6
CASFSYSGNTIYF | TGTGCCAGCTTTAGTTACTCTGGAAACACCATATATTTT | - | TRBJ1-3 | - | TRBV27
CASSQVGAGELFF | TGTGCCAGCAGCCAAGTCGGGGCCGGGGAGCTGTTTTTT | once | TRBJ2-2 | - | TRBV14
CASSSAGAATDTQYF | TGTGCCAGCAGCTCCGCGGGAGCTGCTACAGATACGCAGTATTTT | - | TRBJ2-3 | TRBD2 | TRBV5-4
CASSLIQGGTGELFF | TGTGCCAGCAGCTTAATCCAGGGAGGGACCGGGGAGCTGTTTTTT | - | TRBJ2-2 | TRBD2 | TRBV7-9
CASSLGRAETDTQYF | TGTGCCAGCAGCTTAGGCAGGGCGGAAACAGATACGCAGTATTTT | - | TRBJ2-3 | - | TRBV7-9
CASVSGANVLTF | TGTGCCAGCGTATCTGGGGCCAACGTCCTGACTTTC | - | TRBJ2-6 | - | TRBV6-5
CASSPGQGANEKLFF | TGTGCCAGCAGTCCAGGACAGGGGGCGAATGAAAAACTGTTTTTT | once | TRBJ1-4 | TRBD1 | TRBV7-9